A single sample is the source of the 21 T cell receptor beta chains below, sequenced in a study of cytomegalovirus exposure and HLA in healthy donors. PCR was performed using 60 Vbeta and 13 Jbeta primers. Assay: immunoSEQ multiplex PCR; the TCRdb copy retains only in-frame clones and omits some. The sample lists 90,000 to 120,000 clones; about 74% were seen once. Sequenced material: PBMCs. Receptors were obtained from a woman aged 40 to 49 in good health and CMV-seropositive.

The chain combines TRBV10-3 with TRBJ1-1; tentative D call: TRBD1 (5 bases). The ends were cut back, 3 bases at V and 3 bases at J, with 11 bases in the middle. Germline values: CDR1 ENHRY, CDR2 SYGVKD. This CDR3 region has 14 residues. CDR3 bases: TGTGCCATCAGTGAACGGACATACGACACTGAAGCTTTCTTT. This gives the protein CAISERTYDTEAFF.

This clone was observed a single time. CDR3 nucleotides: TGCGCCAGCACCCCGGGAGGGGGGATCACCGGGGAGCTGTTTTTT. Protein: CASTPGGGITGELFF. This sequence joins TRBV4-3 and TRBJ2-2, with 8 nucleotides matching TRBD2. Germline CDR1 reads LGHNA; CDR2 reads YSLEER. The CDR3 is made up of 15 amino acids. V gave up 7 bases and J gave up 4 bases; unmatched junction bases: 8.

The chain is built from TRBV4-1 and TRBJ1-5; 9 positions match TRBD1. This CDR3 contains 15 residues. V was pared by 3 bases and J by 6 bases, with 6 bases of the junction left unmatched. Germline CDR1 reads MGHRA; CDR2 reads YSYEKL. The CDR3, as DNA: TGCGCCAGCAGCCAGTCGGGACAGGGCCCTCAGCCCCAGCATTTT. Translation gives CASSQSGQGPQPQHF.

The rearrangement joins TRBV6-4 to TRBJ2-3; tentative D call: TRBD1 (5 bases). V shed 4 bases and J shed 3 bases, with 14 bases lying between them. The CDR3 covers 15 residues. Germline CDR1 and CDR2: MRHNA and SNTAGT. The chain's CDR3 is CASSAMKGKTDTQYF. DNA of the CDR3: TGTGCCAGCAGTGCGATGAAGGGGAAAACAGATACGCAGTATTTT.

The CDR3 reads CASSVTGSSYEQYF. The CDR3 DNA reads TGTGCCAGCAGCGTGACAGGGAGCTCCTACGAGCAGTACTTC. This rearrangement joins TRBV7-2 to TRBJ2-7, with 7 bases aligning to TRBD1. J lost 0 bases, V lost 5 bases, and 4 bases had no gene match. CDR1 and CDR2 from the germline V gene are SGHTA and FQGNSA. This CDR3 is 14 amino acids long.

In its sample, this clone was seen once. The chain uses TRBV28 and TRBJ1-2, with 7 nucleotides matching TRBD1. CDR3 length: 12 residues. V lost 7 bases, J lost 7 bases, and 6 bases stayed unmatched. CDR1 is MDHEN, CDR2 SYDVKM, per germline. The CDR3 region is CASTNRGFGYTF. As DNA, the CDR3 is TGTGCCAGCACTAACAGGGGCTTTGGCTACACCTTC.

The chain links TRBV18 to TRBJ1-1; weak D call: TRBD1 (6 bases). The CDR3 has 16 amino acids. From germline, CDR1 is KGHSH and CDR2 LQKENI. V was shortened by 1 base and J by 4 bases, with 16 bases between the two germline ends. The DNA of the CDR3 is TGTGCCAGCTCACCACTAGCAGGGGCAGAGGGCACTGAAGCTTTCTTT. It is translated as CASSPLAGAEGTEAFF.

CDR3 nucleotides: TGTGCTAGTGGTTTTTGGGGGCAGTTCGGGGAGCTGTTTTTT. This encodes CASGFWGQFGELFF. This chain joins TRBV12-5 and TRBJ2-2; TRBD1 might be the D (6 bases). The ends were cut back, 3 bases at V and 7 bases at J, with 12 bases in the middle. The CDR3 has 14 residues. The germline V gene has CDR1 LGHNT and CDR2 FRNRAP.

This chain connects TRBV29-1 to TRBJ1-1; unclear D gene. V lost 5 bases to trimming and J lost 0 bases, with 10 bases between them. From germline, CDR1 is SQVTM and CDR2 ANQGSEA. This CDR3 has 13 residues. The CDR3 protein is CSVYRELNTEAFF. CDR3 nucleotides: TGCAGCGTTTATAGGGAGCTGAACACTGAAGCTTTCTTT.

CDR3 amino acids: CASSFRNQPQHF. The DNA of the CDR3 is TGTGCCAGCAGTTTCAGGAATCAGCCCCAGCATTTT. The V and J genes are TRBV27 and TRBJ1-5; D unresolved. Germline assignment: CDR1 MNHEY and CDR2 SMNVEV (reference sequence). CDR3 length: 12 residues. Trimming stripped 3 bases from V and 4 bases from J, with 4 bases between.

This clone turned up a few times. The chain has TRBV18 and TRBJ1-5; D unclear. Trimming shortened V by 5 bases and J by 11 bases, and 13 bases separated the two germline ends. Looked up from germline, CDR1 is KGHSH and CDR2 is LQKENI. This CDR3 spans 12 amino acids. This CDR3 is CASSADTLAQHF. The CDR3 DNA reads as TGTGCCAGCTCAGCTGACACCTTGGCCCAGCATTTT.

This chain connects TRBV5-1 to TRBJ2-1; D might be TRBD2 (5 bases). The CDR3 length is 15 residues. The V end lost 0 bases, the J end lost 5 bases, and 12 bases lay between the germline ends. In germline, CDR1 is SGHRS, CDR2 YFSETQ. CDR3 sequence (DNA): TGCGCCAGCAGCTTGGACTTTGGGAGCCACAATGAGCAGTTCTTC. This encodes CASSLDFGSHNEQFF.

This chain joins TRBV2 and TRBJ1-2; D uncertain. Germline CDR1 SNHLY, CDR2 FYNNEI. This CDR3 comprises 13 residues. The germline V and J ends were trimmed by 5 bases and 0 bases, with 7 bases remaining between them. The CDR3 bases are TGTGCCAGCAGTCCTTCAGCTAACTATGGCTACACCTTC. It is translated as CASSPSANYGYTF. Looking up the rest from reference TRBV2 and TRBJ1-2 gives the full variable domain: EPEVTQTPSHQVTQMGQEVILRCVPISNHLYFYWYRQILGQKVEFLVSFYNNEISEKSEIFDDQFSVERPDGSNFTLKIRSTKLEDSAMYFCASSPSANYGYTFGSGTRLTVV.

The chain employs TRBV6-5 and TRBJ1-4, with D unclear. Germline CDR1 and CDR2: MNHEY and SVGAGI. The ends were cut back, 2 bases at V and 7 bases at J, with 17 bases in the middle. CDR3 length equals 16 residues. CDR3 in DNA: TGTGCCAGCAGTTACAGACCGCCCGCGGTGGCTGAAAAACTGTTTTTT. This encodes CASSYRPPAVAEKLFF.

The chain combines TRBV6-6 with TRBJ1-1; D not resolved. Germline V lookup: CDR1 MNHNY, CDR2 SVGAGI (reference sequence). V was trimmed by 3 bases and J by 0 bases, leaving 8 bases between them. The CDR3 consists of 14 residues. The CDR3 nucleotides are TGTGCCAGCAGTTATAGCCCAGTGAACACTGAAGCTTTCTTT. It codes for CASSYSPVNTEAFF.

V gene TRBV6-1 combines with J gene TRBJ1-2; 8 nucleotides line up with TRBD1. Unmatched junction bases numbered 13, after V lost 6 bases and J lost 7 bases. Germline V lookup: CDR1 MNHNS, CDR2 SASEGT. The CDR3 runs to 15 residues. In DNA, the CDR3 is TGTGCCAGCAGCCCTAAATCTGCAGGGGGCTTTGGCTACACCTTC. This gives the protein CASSPKSAGGFGYTF.

The chain has TRBV15 and TRBJ1-2; D unclear. This CDR3 spans 13 amino acids. CDR1 is LNHNV and CDR2 is YYDKDF in the germline V gene (reference sequence). V was cut by 6 bases and J by 1 base, with 9 bases left in between. The CDR3 region is CATSREGNYGYTF. Here the CDR3 DNA reads TGTGCCACCAGTCGAGAGGGTAACTATGGCTACACCTTC.

The V call is TRBV5-6, the J call TRBJ2-7, with unresolved D. The germline CDR1 and CDR2 sequences are SGHDT and YYEEEE. V gave up 2 bases and J gave up 5 bases, with 5 bases separating them. The CDR3 is 11 residues long. Here the CDR3 reads CASSFSNEQYF. CDR3 DNA sequence: TGTGCCAGCAGCTTTTCAAACGAGCAGTACTTC.

The chain employs TRBV4-1 and TRBJ2-1, with a possible D match to TRBD2 (5 bases). V lost 0 bases and J 8 bases, leaving 14 bases between the germline ends. CDR3 length: 15 residues. CDR1 and CDR2 from the germline V gene are MGHRA and YSYEKL. The CDR3 DNA is TGCGCCAGCAGCCAAGAAGAGCGGTGGTACGATGAGCAGTTCTTC. Translating it yields CASSQEERWYDEQFF.

This chain joins TRBV5-3 and TRBJ1-3, with D unclear. TRBV5-3 is treated as an ORF (open reading frame) with a function not yet certain. Between the trimmed V and J ends, which lost 4 bases and 4 bases, there was a span of 12 bases. The CDR3 contains 14 residues. The CDR3 bases are TGTGCCAGAAGCCCCGCGGGGTCCGGAAACACCATATATTTT. It yields the protein CARSPAGSGNTIYF.

The J gene is TRBJ1-5, the V gene TRBV5-1; tentatively, D is TRBD1 (6 bases). The germline V gene has CDR1 SGHRS and CDR2 YFSETQ. The CDR3 covers 14 residues. With 0 bases removed from V and 7 bases from J, the gap between germline ends came to 11 bases. Here the CDR3 reads CASSLGTAGQPQHF. CDR3 DNA sequence: TGCGCCAGCAGCTTGGGGACAGCCGGGCAGCCCCAGCATTTT.